This T cell receptor (beta chain) appears in the sequencing data of a study of identical twins. The study's findings and limits: Twin pairs' shared out-of-frame alpha sequences were enriched in low generation probability.

V lost 4 bases and J lost 5, with 16 bases in between. The CDR3 consists of 15 residues. Germline CDR1 and CDR2: SGDLS and YYNGEE. TCRdb reprocessed the 5' RACE reads via MiXCR and lists one record per CDR3 protein. Counted here are around 250,000 distinct CDR3 sequences, roughly 13% occurring once; the ten biggest clones make up around 4%. This clonotype was seen ten or more times. The target antigen is unknown. This same sample was also taken into another study, of yellow fever vaccine responses in identical twins.

The sequence came from a woman under 30 in good health. The V gene is TRBV9, the J gene TRBJ2-1; a weak D match, TRBD1 (6 bases). Sequenced: memory (CD45RO+) T cells sorted from blood. CDR3 nucleotide sequence: TGTGCCAGCAGCAGGGGCCGGGGACAAAACAATGAGCAGTTCTTC. Translated: CASSRGRGQNNEQFF. Full variable domain (remainder filled in from reference TRBV9 and TRBJ2-1): DSGVTQTPKHLITATGQRVTLRCSPRSGDLSVYWYQQSLDQGLQFLIQYYNGEERAKGNILERFSAQQFPDLHSELNLSSLELGDSALYFCASSRGRGQNNEQFFGPGTRLTVL.